This entry is about one TCR beta chain. These data are taken from a study of blood T cell repertoires in COVID-19. About the study: Sites in the United States, Italy and Spain provided acute and convalescent COVID-19 samples. PBMCs, B-cell-depleted T cells, or T cells were the source of the cDNA or gDNA that made up the material.

Per the original methods: Scientists estimated how many nucleated cells there were by amplifying reference gene primers. Some clones are missing from TCRdb's copy, which holds only in-frame ones; the method was immunoSEQ multiplex PCR. V, J and clone size were drawn from that table, and D and trimming were deduced from the DNA. The table lists tens of thousands of clones, 65% to 85% of them singletons. J lost 4 bases, V lost 10 bases, and 7 bases had no gene match. This CDR3 contains 13 residues. Per germline, CDR1 LNHDA and CDR2 SQIVND (reference sequence). Source material: peripheral blood. V and J are TRBV19 and TRBJ1-5; 7 bases line up with TRBD1. This receptor was taken from an older woman with acute or convalescent COVID-19. The CDR3 DNA is TGTGCCACCTCTGACAGGGCTAATCAGCCCCAGCATTTT. Translating it yields CATSDRANQPQHF.